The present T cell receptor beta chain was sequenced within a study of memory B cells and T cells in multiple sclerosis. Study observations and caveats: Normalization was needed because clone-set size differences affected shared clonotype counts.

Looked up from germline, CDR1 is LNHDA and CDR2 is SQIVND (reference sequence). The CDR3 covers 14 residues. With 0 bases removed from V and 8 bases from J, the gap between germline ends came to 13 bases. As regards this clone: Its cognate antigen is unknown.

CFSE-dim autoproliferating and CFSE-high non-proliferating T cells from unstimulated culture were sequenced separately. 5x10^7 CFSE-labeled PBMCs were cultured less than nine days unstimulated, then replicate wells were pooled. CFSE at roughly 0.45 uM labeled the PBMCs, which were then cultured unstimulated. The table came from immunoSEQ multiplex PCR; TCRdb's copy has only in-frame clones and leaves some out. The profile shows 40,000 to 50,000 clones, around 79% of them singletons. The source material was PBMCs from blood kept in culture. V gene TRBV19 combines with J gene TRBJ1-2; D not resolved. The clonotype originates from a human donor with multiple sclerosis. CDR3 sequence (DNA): TGTGCCAGTAGTATAGATACGGGGAGATACGGCTACACCTTC. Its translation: CASSIDTGRYGYTF. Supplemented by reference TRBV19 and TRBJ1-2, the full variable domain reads DGGITQSPKYLFRKEGQNVTLSCEQNLNHDAMYWYRQDPGQGLRLIYYSQIVNDFQKGDIAEGYSVSREKKESFPLTVTSAQKNPTAFYLCASSIDTGRYGYTFGSGTRLTVV.